This T cell receptor beta chain stems from a study of CD8 T cells in Susac syndrome. CDR3 length: 11 amino acids. Per germline, CDR1 SQVTM and CDR2 ANQGSEA. V shed 4 bases and J shed 5 bases, with 8 bases lying between them. CD8+ and CD4+ T cells from blood underwent TCR beta sequencing. In the multiple sclerosis control group, patients were treatment-naive and had stable or active relapsing-remitting disease. An amount of RNA that ranged from roughly 0.45 to 1 ug was reverse transcribed with random hexamers. An immunoSEQ multiplex PCR generated amplified TCR beta CDR3 products spanning 54 Vbeta and 13 Jbeta. Via MiXCR, TCRdb re-called the immunoSEQ multiplex PCR reads, giving one row per CDR3 protein. The sample lists over 350,000 distinct CDR3 sequences; approximately 85% were seen once. About this clonotype: Its matching antigen is unknown.

Study results and caveats: The study conceded that its TCR sequencing and HLA analysis involved relatively few individuals.

The source is a human donor with multiple sclerosis. The sample taken for sequencing was CD8+ T cells from PBMCs. The chain carries TRBV29-1 and TRBJ1-2; D ambiguous. The CDR3 bases are TGCAGCGTTGTCTCTGAGTATGGCTACACCTTC. It translates to CSVVSEYGYTF.